This TCR beta chain is from a study of cytomegalovirus exposure and HLA in healthy donors. Study context: HLA-typed donors were the source of about 85 million unique TCRs, which an early data release held. Findings of the study overall: Being indistinguishable, some V segments were excluded, TRBV6-2 and TRBV6-3 among them. Generally TCR sequences proved uncommon, though certain public TCRs appeared in numerous donors. As a later analysis revealed, most CMV-associated TCR beta chains appeared HLA-restricted.

A multiplex PCR was run with 60 Vbeta primers and 13 Jbeta primers. TCRdb's copy holds only in-frame clones and misses some; the assay was immunoSEQ multiplex PCR. The repertoire holds around 140,000 clones, approximately 80% seen once, with less than 2% in the top ten. Germline V lookup: CDR1 SGHAT, CDR2 FQNNGV. The CDR3 is made up of 14 amino acids. V dropped 4 bases and J dropped 4 bases, with 8 bases sitting between them. This clone appeared a single time. The antigen remains unidentified. The receptor comes from a female donor in good health and CMV-seropositive. The sample consisted of PBMCs. V usage is TRBV11-2 and J usage is TRBJ2-6; D unclear. This CDR3 is CASSSPRGANVLTF. The CDR3 DNA reads as TGTGCCAGCAGCTCTCCTAGGGGGGCCAACGTCCTGACTTTC.